What follows are 7 T cell receptor beta chains derived from one specimen sequenced in a study of vaccination effects on CD4 cells after COVID-19. The method was immunoSEQ multiplex PCR; TCRdb's version includes in-frame clones alone and lacks a portion of them. The table shows approximately 25,000 clones, with 72% occurring only once. Which antigens these TCRs recognize remains unknown. Antigen-specific CD4+ T cells were expanded with viral peptide pools in the ViraFEST assay before sequencing. Once cultured for roughly nine days, the cells underwent separation to obtain CD4+ T cells. None of the vaccinated had previously contracted SARS-CoV-2, and their nucleocapsid antibodies tested negative. The specimen comprised CD4+ T cells from PBMCs cultured with SARS-CoV-2 spike peptides, sampled before COVID-19 vaccination. The receptors here all came from a human donor who received a COVID-19 vaccine.

This rearrangement joins TRBV5-4 to TRBJ1-5; no clear D gene. Germline CDR1 SGHNT, CDR2 YYREEE (reference sequence). This CDR3 contains 14 residues. Trimming stripped 0 bases from V and 1 base from J, with 5 bases between. CDR3 coding DNA: TGTGCCAGCAGCTTGGGCGGGAGCAATCAGCCCCAGCATTTT. The encoded protein is CASSLGGSNQPQHF.

The V gene is TRBV20-1, the J gene TRBJ1-1; 9 bases map to TRBD1. Germline assignment: CDR1 DFQATT and CDR2 SNEGSKA (reference sequence). There are 11 residues in the CDR3. V was pared by 8 bases and J by 6 bases, with 4 bases of the junction left unmatched. For the CDR3, the DNA is TGCAGTCCTGGGACAGGGTCTGAAGCTTTCTTT. It codes for CSPGTGSEAFF.

V gene TRBV10-2 combines with J gene TRBJ1-5, with D unclear. The germline CDR1 and CDR2 sequences are WSHSY and SAAADI. The V end was cut by 2 bases, the J end by 5 bases, with 4 bases between. The CDR3 extends over 12 amino acids. DNA of the CDR3: TGCGCCAGCAGTGAGCGGGATCAGCCCCAGCATTTT. It yields the protein CASSERDQPQHF.

The rearrangement uses TRBV11-2 and TRBJ1-1; D gene ambiguous. Trimming cost V 6 bases and J 3 bases, with 26 bases left between them. This CDR3 spans 18 amino acids. Germline CDR1 is SGHAT and CDR2 is FQNNGV. The CDR3 region has the DNA TGTGCCAGCAGTTTTAGTAAAGGGAATGGACTTCTGTACACTGAAGCTTTCTTT. Protein: CASSFSKGNGLLYTEAFF. Full variable domain (rest looked up from reference TRBV11-2 and TRBJ1-1): EAGVAQSPRYKIIEKRQSVAFWCNPISGHATLYWYQQILGQGPKLLIQFQNNGVVDDSQLPKDRFSAERLKGVDSTLKIQPAKLEDSAVYLCASSFSKGNGLLYTEAFFGQGTRLTVV.

This chain connects TRBV6-2 or TRBV6-3 to TRBJ2-7; no firm D call. The CDR3 totals 12 residues. Trimming stripped 3 bases from V and 2 bases from J, with 5 bases between. Germline V lookup: CDR1 MNHEY, CDR2 SVGEGT. The CDR3 region is CASSYATYEQYF. CDR3 sequence (DNA): TGTGCCAGCAGTTATGCTACCTACGAGCAGTACTTC.

The rearrangement links TRBV11-2 to TRBJ2-5, with D possibly matching TRBD2 (6 bases). The CDR3 loop spans 13 amino acids. CDR1 and CDR2 from the germline V gene are SGHAT and FQNNGV. V gave up 6 bases and J gave up 3 bases, with 11 bases separating them. The DNA of the CDR3 is TGTGCCAGCAGTTATGGACTAAAAGAGACCCAGTACTTC. Translation gives CASSYGLKETQYF.

The V gene is TRBV5-6, the J gene TRBJ2-5; D remains ambiguous. CDR1 SGHDT and CDR2 YYEEEE come from the germline V gene. CDR3 length: 15 amino acids. V was pared by 3 bases and J by 1 base, with 13 bases between. CDR3 DNA: TGTGCCAGCAGCTCCCAACCAACAGTCCAAGAGACCCAGTACTTC. Protein: CASSSQPTVQETQYF.